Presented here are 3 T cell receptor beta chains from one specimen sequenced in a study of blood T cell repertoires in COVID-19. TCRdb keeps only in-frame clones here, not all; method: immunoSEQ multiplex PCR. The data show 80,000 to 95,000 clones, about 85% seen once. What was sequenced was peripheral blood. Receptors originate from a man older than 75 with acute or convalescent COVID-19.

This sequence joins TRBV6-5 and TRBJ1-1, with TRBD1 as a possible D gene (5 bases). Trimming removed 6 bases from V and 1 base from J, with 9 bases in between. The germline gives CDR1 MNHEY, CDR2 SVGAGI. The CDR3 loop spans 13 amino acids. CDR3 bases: TGTGCCAGCAGGGTTAGGGGGAACACTGAAGCTTTCTTT. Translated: CASRVRGNTEAFF.

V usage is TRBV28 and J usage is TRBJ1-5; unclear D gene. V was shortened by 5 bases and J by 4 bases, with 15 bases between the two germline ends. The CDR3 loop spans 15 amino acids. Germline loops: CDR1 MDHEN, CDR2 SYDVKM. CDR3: CASSRVLPGNQPQHF. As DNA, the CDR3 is TGTGCCAGCAGTCGGGTCCTCCCGGGGAATCAGCCCCAGCATTTT.

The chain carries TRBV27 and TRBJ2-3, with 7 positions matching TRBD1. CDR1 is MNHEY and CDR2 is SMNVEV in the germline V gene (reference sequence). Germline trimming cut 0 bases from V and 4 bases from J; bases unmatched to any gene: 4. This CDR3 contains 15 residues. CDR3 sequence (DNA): TGTGCCAGCAGTTTATCCTACAGGGGCGCAGATACGCAGTATTTT. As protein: CASSLSYRGADTQYF.